Listed here are 30 T cell receptor beta chains from one sample, sequenced in a study of OX40 agonist ivuxolimab in advanced cancers. Libraries were prepared by immunoSEQ multiplex PCR; TCRdb keeps only in-frame clonotypes and omits some of them. Of about 13,000 clones in the sample, about 73% were seen once. The sample was CD4+ or CD8+ T cells sorted from blood, taken in a trial of the OX40 agonist ivuxolimab. The receptors stem from an adult with an advanced solid tumor such as melanoma, head and neck, liver or kidney cancer.

This clone was picked up a small number of times. The chain is built from TRBV6-4 and TRBJ2-2, with 7 positions matching TRBD2. CDR1 is MRHNA, CDR2 SNTAGT, per germline. Trimming cost V 5 bases and J 0 bases; bases outside gene matches: 6. The CDR3 has 16 residues. The chain's CDR3 is CASSPLAGSNTGELFF. The CDR3 coding sequence is TGTGCCAGCAGTCCCTTAGCGGGCTCGAACACCGGGGAGCTGTTTTTT.

The rearrangement links TRBV6-6 to TRBJ1-2; D call uncertain. This CDR3 is built from 15 residues. Germline-derived CDR1 and CDR2 are MNHNY and SVGAGI (reference sequence). Trimming took off 5 bases at V and 0 bases at J, with 13 bases between the two ends. For the CDR3, the DNA is TGTGCCAGCAGTCTTAGGGAGATAGCTAACTATGGCTACACCTTC. Its protein product is CASSLREIANYGYTF.

The genes are TRBV28 and TRBJ2-1; D is possibly TRBD1 (6 bases). V was trimmed by 2 bases and J by 9 bases, leaving 23 bases between them. Germline CDR1 MDHEN, CDR2 SYDVKM. The CDR3 has 17 residues. The CDR3 spells CASSLDALDSYIPEQFF. The CDR3 bases are TGTGCCAGCAGTTTAGACGCTTTGGACAGTTACATCCCTGAGCAGTTCTTC. The whole variable domain, remainder taken from reference TRBV28 and TRBJ2-1, is DVKVTQSSRYLVKRTGEKVFLECVQDMDHENMFWYRQDPGLGLRLIYFSYDVKMKEKGDIPEGYSVSREKKERFSLILESASTNQTSMYLCASSLDALDSYIPEQFFGPGTRLTVL.

The chain combines TRBV30 with TRBJ1-1; 8 positions agree with TRBD1. After removal of 3 bases from V and 3 bases from J, the junction contained 6 bases not matched to a gene. Germline V gives CDR1 GTSNPN, CDR2 SVGIG (reference sequence). This CDR3 is built from 14 residues. CDR3 sequence reads: CAWSSGGLDTEAFF. The CDR3 DNA follows: TGTGCCTGGAGCTCAGGGGGCTTGGACACTGAAGCTTTCTTT.

V gene TRBV5-6 combines with J gene TRBJ2-1; 13 bases line up with TRBD2. The V gene end was trimmed by 5 bases and the J gene end by 9 bases; junction bases not matched to a gene: 11. The CDR3 covers 16 residues. Germline assignment: CDR1 SGHDT and CDR2 YYEEEE. The DNA for the CDR3 is TGTGCCAGCAGTTTATGGCCGGGACTAGCGGGACGTGAGCAGTTCTTC. The encoded protein is CASSLWPGLAGREQFF.

The rearrangement uses TRBV14 and TRBJ2-7; 8 positions match TRBD1. Per the germline V gene, CDR1 is SGHDN and CDR2 is FVKESK. There are 17 residues in the CDR3. The J segment lost 0 bases and the V segment lost 0 bases, leaving 7 bases of the junction unmatched. CDR3 in DNA: TGTGCCAGCAGCCAAGATCCCGGACAGGGTACCTCCTACGAGCAGTACTTC. This gives the protein CASSQDPGQGTSYEQYF.

The rearrangement links TRBV6-1 to TRBJ2-1, with D tentatively TRBD2 (5 bases). V lost 10 bases, J lost 7 bases, and 17 bases lay in between. The CDR3 loop spans 13 amino acids. Germline V gene lookup returns CDR1 MNHNS and CDR2 SASEGT. The CDR3 region is CATQNPRGNEQFF. Here the CDR3 DNA reads TGTGCCACCCAGAACCCCCGAGGGAATGAGCAGTTCTTC.

The chain combines TRBV4-2 with TRBJ2-5; D not resolved. With 5 bases removed from V and 1 base from J, the gap between germline ends came to 11 bases. Per germline, CDR1 LGHNA and CDR2 YNFKEQ. This CDR3 is built from 14 residues. The CDR3 is CASSSTNAQETQYF. The DNA for the CDR3 is TGTGCCAGCAGCTCAACAAACGCCCAAGAGACCCAGTACTTC.

The J gene is TRBJ1-1, the V gene TRBV6-5; possibly TRBD1 for D (6 bases). From germline, CDR1 is MNHEY and CDR2 SVGAGI. V shed 7 bases and J shed 6 bases, with 12 bases lying between them. CDR3 length equals 12 residues. The CDR3 protein is CASNDRGPEAFF. The CDR3 DNA is TGTGCCAGCAACGACCGGGGGCCTGAAGCTTTCTTT.

This clone was seen at least ten times. The gene calls are TRBV7-9 and TRBJ1-1; possibly TRBD1 for D (6 bases). Germline values: CDR1 SEHNR, CDR2 FQNEAQ (reference sequence). The CDR3 has 14 amino acids. The ends were cut back, 1 base at V and 6 bases at J, with 12 bases in the middle. The CDR3 nucleotides read TGTGCCAGCAGCTTAGAGGGACAATTCGCTGAAGCTTTCTTT. This encodes CASSLEGQFAEAFF.

V usage is TRBV6-5 and J usage is TRBJ2-5; 10 bases fit TRBD1. V shed 4 bases, J shed 5 bases, and the junction held 10 bases outside the gene matches. Germline V gene lookup returns CDR1 MNHEY and CDR2 SVGAGI. The CDR3 loop spans 16 amino acids. The CDR3 reads CASSSGDRGGRETQYF. DNA for the CDR3: TGTGCCAGCAGTTCGGGGGACAGGGGAGGGAGGGAGACCCAGTACTTC.

By share of the sample, this clone is medium-sized. V and J are TRBV25-1 and TRBJ2-4; D perhaps matches TRBD1 (5 bases). Germline CDR1 and CDR2: MGHDK and SYGVNS. The CDR3 is made up of 16 amino acids. V was clipped by 8 bases and J by 2 bases, with 19 bases between them. DNA of the CDR3: TGTGCCAGCCAGCCTCCCTCCCAGGGCTCCAAAAACATTCAGTACTTC. This sequence encodes CASQPPSQGSKNIQYF.

The chain recombines TRBV5-2 with TRBJ2-7; the DNA was not compared with TRBD2, the D call given in the table. TRBV5-2 is annotated as a pseudogene. This CDR3 spans 16 amino acids. This chain's CDR3 is CASSQDSAGGLGEQYF. CDR3 DNA sequence: TGTGCCAGCAGCCAAGATTCCGCGGGGGGACTGGGAGAGCAGTACTTC.

By sample fraction, this clone is medium-sized (0.01 to 0.1%). The DNA for the CDR3 is TGCGCCAGCAGTAAAGACTCCAGCTCCTACGAGCAGTACTTC. Translating it yields CASSKDSSSYEQYF. The J gene is TRBJ2-7, the V gene TRBV10-1; D gene unclear. Germline lookup yields CDR1 WNHNN and CDR2 SYGVQD (reference sequence). V shed 5 bases and J shed 0 bases, with 11 bases lying between them. The CDR3 covers 14 residues.

The rearrangement uses TRBV2 and TRBJ2-7; TRBD2 aligns across 12 bases. Losses at the gene ends were 2 bases for V and 7 bases for J; bases not matched to a gene: 6. The germline V gene has CDR1 SNHLY and CDR2 FYNNEI. This CDR3 has 15 residues. The chain's CDR3 is CASSERSSGRGEQYF. The CDR3 nucleotides read TGTGCCAGCAGTGAACGGTCTAGCGGGAGGGGGGAGCAGTACTTC.

The chain combines TRBV11-2 with TRBJ2-7; D is undetermined. The CDR3 has 12 amino acids. Deletions cut 2 bases from V and 7 bases from J, with 9 bases between. Germline V CDR1 and CDR2: SGHAT, FQNNGV. CDR3 residues: CASSLLSREQYF. In nucleotides, the CDR3 is TGTGCCAGCAGCTTACTCTCCAGGGAGCAGTACTTC.

This clone occurred many times. The J gene is TRBJ2-7, the V gene TRBV7-9; TRBD2 matches at 11 bases. CDR1 is SEHNR, CDR2 FQNEAQ, per germline (reference sequence). The CDR3 is 15 residues long. V lost 6 bases, J lost 0 bases, and 4 bases stayed unmatched. The CDR3 DNA sequence: TGTGCCAGCAGTCCGACTAGCGGGACCTCCTACGAGCAGTACTTC. It encodes CASSPTSGTSYEQYF.

The chain is built from TRBV4-1 and TRBJ1-2; the D is unclear. Trimming left V 1 base short and J 4 bases short, with 13 bases between. The CDR3 runs 15 residues. Germline values: CDR1 MGHRA, CDR2 YSYEKL. Here the CDR3 reads CASSQGPIGSYGYTF. In DNA, the CDR3 is TGCGCCAGCAGCCAAGGCCCCATCGGGAGCTATGGCTACACCTTC.

This chain joins TRBV11-3 and TRBJ1-1; no clear D gene. CDR1 and CDR2 (germline): SGHNT, YENEEA. V was pared by 5 bases and J by 3 bases, with 10 bases between. The CDR3 has 13 amino acids. DNA for the CDR3: TGTGCCAGCAGCAAAGGCGGTTACACTGAAGCTTTCTTT. It encodes CASSKGGYTEAFF. The variable domain in full, completed from reference TRBV11-3 and TRBJ1-1, reads EAGVVQSPRYKIIEKKQPVAFWCNPISGHNTLYWYLQNLGQGPELLIRYENEEAVDDSQLPKDRFSAERLKGVDSTLKIQPAELGDSAVYLCASSKGGYTEAFFGQGTRLTVV.

The chain couples TRBV27 to TRBJ1-1; a weak D match, TRBD1 (5 bases). This CDR3 comprises 15 residues. Germline V gene data show CDR1 as MNHEY and CDR2 as SMNVEV (reference sequence). Trimming pared 5 bases from V and 7 bases from J, leaving 20 bases between. The DNA of the CDR3 is TGTGCCAGCAGTACCGACGGGACTGGCCTTTATGAAGCTTTCTTT. Residues: CASSTDGTGLYEAFF.

J is TRBJ2-7 and V is TRBV5-6, with 8 bases fitting TRBD1. Germline V gives CDR1 SGHDT, CDR2 YYEEEE. Trimming cost V 2 bases and J 3 bases; bases outside gene matches: 7. The CDR3 covers 15 residues. The CDR3 here is CASSFYRGILYEQYF. The CDR3 DNA reads as TGTGCCAGCAGCTTCTACAGGGGGATCCTCTACGAGCAGTACTTC.

The V gene is TRBV4-2, the J gene TRBJ2-1; 7 bases fit TRBD2. The germline V gene has CDR1 LGHNA and CDR2 YNFKEQ. This CDR3 is 15 amino acids long. The ends lost 5 bases at V and 2 bases at J; junction bases unmatched: 6. In DNA form, the CDR3 reads TGTGCCAGCAGCTTGGGTGGGAGGGCCTACAATGAGCAGTTCTTC. This gives the protein CASSLGGRAYNEQFF.

The chain carries TRBV6-1 and TRBJ2-1; 9 bases fit TRBD2. The CDR3 loop spans 15 amino acids. Germline CDR1 is MNHNS and CDR2 is SASEGT. The junction had 1 base not matched to a gene; V was cut back by 1 base and J by 3 bases. The CDR3 is CASSEEAGGYNEQFF. Written as DNA, the CDR3 is TGTGCCAGCAGTGAAGAAGCGGGAGGCTACAATGAGCAGTTCTTC.

Only one count was recorded for this clone. The V call is TRBV18, the J call TRBJ1-1, with D perhaps TRBD1 (5 bases). CDR3 size: 15 residues. V gave up 8 bases and J gave up 3 bases, with 19 bases separating them. CDR1 is KGHSH and CDR2 is LQKENI in the germline V gene. This CDR3 reads CASAWAPGGDTEAFF. For the CDR3, the DNA is TGTGCCAGCGCCTGGGCCCCGGGGGGGGACACTGAAGCTTTCTTT.

The chain has TRBV6-5 and TRBJ1-1; D is ambiguous. The CDR3 is 13 amino acids. The V gene lost 6 bases and the J gene lost 5 bases, with 13 bases spanning the gap. CDR1 is MNHEY, CDR2 SVGAGI, per germline. In DNA, the CDR3 is TGTGCCAGCAGGGGCCCCACTAGGACTGAAGCTTTCTTT. It specifies CASRGPTRTEAFF.

V gene TRBV2 combines with J gene TRBJ2-7; TRBD2 matches at 9 bases. The CDR3 is 15 residues long. J was trimmed by 2 bases and V by 1 base; bases with no gene match: 3. Germline CDR1 reads SNHLY; CDR2 reads FYNNEI. CDR3 nucleotide sequence: TGTGCCAGCAGTGAAGGACTAGCGGAAACCTACGAGCAGTACTTC. Translation gives CASSEGLAETYEQYF.

This chain uses TRBV6-1 with TRBJ1-3; a possible D gene is TRBD1 (5 bases). The V gene's germline CDR1 is MNHNS and CDR2 SASEGT. The CDR3 runs to 15 residues. V lost 1 base, J lost 3 bases, and 10 bases lay in between. CDR3 residues: CASSEDGTGGNTIYF. The DNA for the CDR3 is TGTGCCAGCAGTGAAGATGGGACGGGTGGAAACACCATATATTTT.

This chain links TRBV19 with TRBJ1-5; 8 bases map to TRBD1. This CDR3 comprises 15 residues. J gave up 9 bases and V 4 bases, and 11 bases lay outside the gene matches. Germline V gene data show CDR1 as LNHDA and CDR2 as SQIVND (reference sequence). The CDR3 sequence: CASSTGRDRMRPQHF. CDR3 in DNA: TGTGCCAGTAGTACGGGCCGGGACAGGATGCGGCCCCAGCATTTT.

This clone was counted only a few times. Mismatch with germline at one junction end may stem from a read error. V gene TRBV19 combines with J gene TRBJ2-2, with 9 bases lining up with TRBD2. The CDR3 has 15 amino acids. Germline assignment: CDR1 LNHDA and CDR2 SQIVND (reference sequence). The CDR3 bases are TGTGCCAGTAGCATAGGCGGGAGGGGCACCGGGGAGCTGTTTTTT. This encodes CASSIGGRGTGELFF.

This clone was observed once. The chain recombines TRBV5-8 with TRBJ2-7, with 9 bases fitting TRBD1. The V gene's germline CDR1 is SGHTS and CDR2 YDEGEE. Trimming removed 4 bases from V and 5 bases from J; junction bases left unmatched: 7. This CDR3 has 14 residues. The CDR3 region is CASSRDRASNEQYF. CDR3 nucleotide sequence: TGTGCCAGCAGCCGGGACAGGGCCTCGAACGAGCAGTACTTC.